The 11 T cell receptor beta chains presented below share a single source sample, sequenced in a study of cytomegalovirus exposure and HLA in healthy donors. A multiplex PCR was run with 60 Vbeta primers and 13 Jbeta primers. Clones were sequenced by immunoSEQ multiplex PCR, and TCRdb holds only the in-frame ones, with some missing. This table has 200,000 or so clones, more than 65% appearing once. Material for sequencing was PBMCs. The receptors stem from a man aged 50-59 years in good health and CMV-seronegative.

The rearrangement joins TRBV5-1 to TRBJ1-5; 7 bases map to TRBD1. The CDR3 length is 15 residues. V gave up 5 bases and J gave up 0 bases; unmatched junction bases: 5. Per the germline V gene, CDR1 is SGHRS and CDR2 is YFSETQ. The CDR3 bases are TGCGCCAGCAGTGAGGGGGCCCGTAGCAATCAGCCCCAGCATTTT. Translating gives CASSEGARSNQPQHF.

The V gene is TRBV6-5, the J gene TRBJ1-1; TRBD1 agrees at 7 bases. The CDR3 runs to 15 residues. Germline CDR1 reads MNHEY; CDR2 reads SVGAGI. V dropped 4 bases and J dropped 0; count of bases not matched to a gene: 5. The CDR3 sequence is CASSSGTAMNTEAFF. CDR3 sequence (DNA): TGTGCCAGCAGTTCCGGGACAGCTATGAACACTGAAGCTTTCTTT.

The chain couples TRBV5-4 to TRBJ2-1; D might be TRBD2 (5 bases). In germline, CDR1 is SGHNT, CDR2 YYREEE (reference sequence). The V end lost 0 bases, the J end lost 2 bases, and 12 bases lay between the germline ends. The CDR3 totals 16 residues. This CDR3 is CASSLASRVPYNEQFF. CDR3 coding DNA: TGTGCCAGCAGCTTGGCCTCGAGGGTCCCCTACAATGAGCAGTTCTTC.

This chain links TRBV28 with TRBJ2-5, with 7 bases that match TRBD1. CDR3 length: 15 amino acids. Germline CDR1 is MDHEN and CDR2 is SYDVKM. Trimming cost V 8 bases and J 5 bases; bases outside gene matches: 14. The DNA for the CDR3 is TGTGCCAGCGGGAAAATAGCAGGGGGACGGGAGACCCAGTACTTC. Its translation: CASGKIAGGRETQYF.

V gene TRBV28 combines with J gene TRBJ2-3, with a possible D match to TRBD1 (6 bases). Germline assignment: CDR1 MDHEN and CDR2 SYDVKM. The length of the CDR3 is 14 residues. V dropped 6 bases and J dropped 4 bases, with 14 bases sitting between them. CDR3 DNA sequence: TGTGCCAGCAGCAACAGGGACGGGGCAGATACGCAGTATTTT. Encoded protein: CASSNRDGADTQYF.

This chain uses TRBV5-1 with TRBJ2-5, with D tentatively TRBD2 (5 bases). The V end lost 4 bases, the J end lost 5 bases, and 18 bases lay between the germline ends. The V gene's germline CDR1 is SGHRS and CDR2 YFSETQ. The CDR3 spans 15 residues. CDR3 loop: CASSPLGTGSETQYF. The CDR3 DNA follows: TGCGCCAGCAGCCCCCTGGGAACGGGATCGGAGACCCAGTACTTC. Drawing the rest from reference TRBV5-1 and TRBJ2-5, the complete variable domain is KAGVTQTPRYLIKTRGQQVTLSCSPISGHRSVSWYQQTPGQGLQFLFEYFSETQRNKGNFPGRFSGRQFSNSRSEMNVSTLELGDSALYLCASSPLGTGSETQYFGPGTRLLVL.

The chain employs TRBV5-1 and TRBJ1-1; 7 nucleotides match TRBD1. Unmatched junction bases numbered 9, after V lost 0 bases and J lost 4 bases. This CDR3 contains 16 residues. CDR1 is SGHRS, CDR2 YFSETQ, per germline. As DNA, the CDR3 is TGCGCCAGCAGCTTGGAAGGGGGCGCGGTGGGCACTGAAGCTTTCTTT. Amino acids: CASSLEGGAVGTEAFF.

The chain employs TRBV19 and TRBJ2-5; TRBD1 agrees at 9 bases. The J call may be in error: the DNA end matches TRBJ2-7 better. CDR1 is LNHDA, CDR2 SQIVND, per germline (reference sequence). CDR3 length: 14 amino acids. CDR3 coding DNA: TGTGCCAGTAGTCCGACAGGGGGTTCATACGAGCAGTACTTC. Its translation is CASSPTGGSYEQYF.

The chain couples TRBV27 to TRBJ2-7; D is unclear. Per the germline V gene, CDR1 is MNHEY and CDR2 is SMNVEV (reference sequence). Trimming left V 4 bases short and J 2 bases short, with 6 bases between. The CDR3 sequence is 12 residues long. The CDR3 nucleotides read TGTGCCAGCAGTTCCCAAACCTACGAGCAGTACTTC. Protein sequence: CASSSQTYEQYF.

V is TRBV18 and J is TRBJ2-7; perhaps TRBD2 as D (5 bases). The CDR3 contains 17 residues. Looked up from germline, CDR1 is KGHSH and CDR2 is LQKENI. V lost 3 bases, J lost 1 base, and 19 bases lay in between. CDR3 protein: CASSPFSSGSSSYEQYF. In nucleotides, the CDR3 is TGTGCCAGCTCACCGTTCTCGAGCGGTTCGTCTTCCTACGAGCAGTACTTC.

This clone was seen only once. The chain is built from TRBV19 and TRBJ1-2, with D tentatively TRBD1 (6 bases). The CDR3 contains 14 residues. Germline V gene lookup returns CDR1 LNHDA and CDR2 SQIVND (reference sequence). The V and J ends lost 6 bases and 3 bases respectively, with 14 bases between them. The CDR3 loop is CASSAGQSHYGYTF. The CDR3 nucleotides read TGTGCCAGTAGCGCAGGACAGAGCCACTATGGCTACACCTTC. Together with reference TRBV19 and TRBJ1-2, the CDR3 gives the full variable domain: DGGITQSPKYLFRKEGQNVTLSCEQNLNHDAMYWYRQDPGQGLRLIYYSQIVNDFQKGDIAEGYSVSREKKESFPLTVTSAQKNPTAFYLCASSAGQSHYGYTFGSGTRLTVV.